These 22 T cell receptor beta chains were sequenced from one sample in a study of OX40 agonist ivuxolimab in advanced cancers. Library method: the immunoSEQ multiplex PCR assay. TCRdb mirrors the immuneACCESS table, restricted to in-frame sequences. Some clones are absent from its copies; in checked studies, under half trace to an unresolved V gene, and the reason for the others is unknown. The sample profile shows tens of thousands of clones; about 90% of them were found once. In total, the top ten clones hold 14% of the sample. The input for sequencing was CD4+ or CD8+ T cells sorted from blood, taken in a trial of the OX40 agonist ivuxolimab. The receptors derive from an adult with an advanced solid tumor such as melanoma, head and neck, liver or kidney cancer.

CDR3 protein: CASSLGLGTGYTF. DNA for the CDR3: TGTGCCAGCAGCTTAGGCCTCGGGACGGGCTACACCTTC. This chain uses TRBV11-2 with TRBJ1-2; D is perhaps TRBD1 (5 bases). V was pared by 1 base and J by 8 bases, with 11 bases between. The CDR3 extends over 13 amino acids. Germline V gene sequence: CDR1 SGHAT, CDR2 FQNNGV.

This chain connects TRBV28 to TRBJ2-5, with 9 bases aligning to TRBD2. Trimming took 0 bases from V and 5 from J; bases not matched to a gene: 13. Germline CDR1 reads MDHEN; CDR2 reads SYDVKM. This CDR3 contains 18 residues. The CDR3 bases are TGTGCCAGCAGTTTATGGGGTCGGGCTAGCGGGAAAGTGGAGACCCAGTACTTC. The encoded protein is CASSLWGRASGKVETQYF.

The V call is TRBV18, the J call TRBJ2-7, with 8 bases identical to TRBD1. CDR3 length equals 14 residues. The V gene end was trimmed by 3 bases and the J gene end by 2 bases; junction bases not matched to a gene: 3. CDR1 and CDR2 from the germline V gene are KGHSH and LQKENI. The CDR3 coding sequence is TGTGCCAGCTCACCCTCGACAGGGGCCTACGAGCAGTACTTC. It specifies CASSPSTGAYEQYF.

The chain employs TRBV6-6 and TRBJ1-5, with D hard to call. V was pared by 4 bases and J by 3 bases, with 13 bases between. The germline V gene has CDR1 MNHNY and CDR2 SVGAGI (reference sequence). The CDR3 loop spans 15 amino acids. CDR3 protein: CASSSPSGVNQPQHF. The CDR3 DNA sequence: TGTGCCAGCAGTTCCCCCTCAGGAGTCAATCAGCCCCAGCATTTT.

The CDR3 protein is CASSLNLGQGPSSYTF. The CDR3 nucleotides are TGTGCCAGCAGCTTAAACTTGGGACAGGGGCCCTCTAGCTACACCTTC. The rearrangement links TRBV7-2 to TRBJ1-2; 10 nucleotides match TRBD1. Germline loops: CDR1 SGHTA, CDR2 FQGNSA. CDR3 length equals 16 residues. Germline trimming cut 2 bases from V and 9 bases from J; bases unmatched to any gene: 12.

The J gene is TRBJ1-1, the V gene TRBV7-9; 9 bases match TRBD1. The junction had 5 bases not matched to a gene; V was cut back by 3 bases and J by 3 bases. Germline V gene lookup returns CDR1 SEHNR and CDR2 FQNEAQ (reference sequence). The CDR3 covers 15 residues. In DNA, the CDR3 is TGTGCCAGCAGCTTCAACAGGGGGCAGGACACTGAAGCTTTCTTT. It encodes CASSFNRGQDTEAFF.

The CDR3: CASSLAGPHNEQFF. The CDR3, as DNA: TGTGCCAGCAGCTTAGCGGGACCCCACAATGAGCAGTTCTTC. This chain joins TRBV7-6 and TRBJ2-1; D may match TRBD1 or TRBD2 (5 bases each). This CDR3 spans 14 amino acids. The V end lost 0 bases, the J end lost 5 bases, and 8 bases lay between the germline ends. CDR1 and CDR2 from the germline V gene are SGHVS and FNYEAQ.

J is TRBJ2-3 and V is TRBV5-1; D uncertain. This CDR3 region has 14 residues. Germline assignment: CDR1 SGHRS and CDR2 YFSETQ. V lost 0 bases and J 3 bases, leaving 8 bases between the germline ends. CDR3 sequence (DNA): TGCGCCAGCAGCTTGGTTCTGGGGACAGATACGCAGTATTTT. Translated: CASSLVLGTDTQYF.

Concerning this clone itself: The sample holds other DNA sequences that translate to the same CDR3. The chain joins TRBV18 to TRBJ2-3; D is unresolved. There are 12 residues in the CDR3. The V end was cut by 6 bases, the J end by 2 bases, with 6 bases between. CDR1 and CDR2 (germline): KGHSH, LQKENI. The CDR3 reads CASSPNTDTQYF. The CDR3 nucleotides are TGTGCCAGCTCCCCTAACACAGATACGCAGTATTTT.

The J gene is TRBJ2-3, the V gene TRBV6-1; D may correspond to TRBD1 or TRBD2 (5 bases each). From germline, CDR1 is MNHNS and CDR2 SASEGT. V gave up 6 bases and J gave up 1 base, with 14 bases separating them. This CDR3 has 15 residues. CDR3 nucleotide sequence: TGTGCCAGCAGCCGGGACCCGCGCCGCACAGATACGCAGTATTTT. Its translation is CASSRDPRRTDTQYF.

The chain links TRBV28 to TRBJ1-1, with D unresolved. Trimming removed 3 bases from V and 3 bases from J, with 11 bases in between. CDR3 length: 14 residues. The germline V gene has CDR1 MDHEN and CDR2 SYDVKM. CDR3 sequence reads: CASSLIGKHTEAFF. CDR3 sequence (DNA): TGTGCCAGCAGTTTGATCGGAAAGCACACTGAAGCTTTCTTT.

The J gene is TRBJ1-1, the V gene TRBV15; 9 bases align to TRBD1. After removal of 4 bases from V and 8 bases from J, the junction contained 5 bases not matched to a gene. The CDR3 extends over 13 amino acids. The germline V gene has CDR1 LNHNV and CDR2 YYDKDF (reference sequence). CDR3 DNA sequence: TGTGCCACCAGCACCGGACAGGGGTCCGAAGCTTTCTTT. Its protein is CATSTGQGSEAFF. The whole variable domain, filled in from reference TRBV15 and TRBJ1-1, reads DAMVIQNPRYQVTQFGKPVTLSCSQTLNHNVMYWYQQKSSQAPKLLFHYYDKDFNNEADTPDNFQSRRPNTSFCFLDIRSPGLGDTAMYLCATSTGQGSEAFFGQGTRLTVV.

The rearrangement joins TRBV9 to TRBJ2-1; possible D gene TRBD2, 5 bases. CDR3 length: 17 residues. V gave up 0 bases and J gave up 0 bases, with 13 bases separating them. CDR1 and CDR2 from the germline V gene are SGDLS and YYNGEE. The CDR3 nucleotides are TGTGCCAGCAGCGTAGTGGACTGGCGGAGCTCCTACAATGAGCAGTTCTTC. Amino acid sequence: CASSVVDWRSSYNEQFF. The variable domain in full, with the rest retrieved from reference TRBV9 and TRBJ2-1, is DSGVTQTPKHLITATGQRVTLRCSPRSGDLSVYWYQQSLDQGLQFLIQYYNGEERAKGNILERFSAQQFPDLHSELNLSSLELGDSALYFCASSVVDWRSSYNEQFFGPGTRLTVL.

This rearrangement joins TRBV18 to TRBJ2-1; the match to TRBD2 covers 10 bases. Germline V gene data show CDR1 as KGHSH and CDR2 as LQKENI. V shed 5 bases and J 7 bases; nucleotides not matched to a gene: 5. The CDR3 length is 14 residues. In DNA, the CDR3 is TGTGCCAGCTCAAAGCGGGAGGGCGGGAATGAGCAGTTCTTC. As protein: CASSKREGGNEQFF.

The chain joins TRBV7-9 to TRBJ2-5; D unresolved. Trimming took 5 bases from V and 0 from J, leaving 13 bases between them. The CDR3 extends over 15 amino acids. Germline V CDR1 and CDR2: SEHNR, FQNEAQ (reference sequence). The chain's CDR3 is CASSPWTRYQETQYF. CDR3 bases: TGTGCCAGCAGCCCTTGGACCCGGTACCAAGAGACCCAGTACTTC. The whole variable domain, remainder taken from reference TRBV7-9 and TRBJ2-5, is DTGVSQNPRHKITKRGQNVTFRCDPISEHNRLYWYRQTLGQGPEFLTYFQNEAQLEKSRLLSDRFSAERPKGSFSTLEIQRTEQGDSAMYLCASSPWTRYQETQYFGPGTRLLVL.

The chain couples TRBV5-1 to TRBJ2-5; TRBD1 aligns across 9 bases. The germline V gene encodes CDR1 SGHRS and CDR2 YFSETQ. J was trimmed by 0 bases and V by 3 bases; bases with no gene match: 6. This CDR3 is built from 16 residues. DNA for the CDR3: TGCGCCAGCAGCTCTGGGACAGGGCATTACCAAGAGACCCAGTACTTC. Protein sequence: CASSSGTGHYQETQYF.

The CDR3 loop is CASSITPGSVGETQYF. In DNA form, the CDR3 reads TGTGCCAGTAGTATAACCCCAGGGTCGGTAGGAGAGACCCAGTACTTC. J is TRBJ2-5 and V is TRBV19; D possibly corresponds to TRBD1 (5 bases). Trimming took 2 bases from V and 4 from J, leaving 17 bases between them. The germline V gene encodes CDR1 LNHDA and CDR2 SQIVND (reference sequence). This CDR3 contains 16 residues.

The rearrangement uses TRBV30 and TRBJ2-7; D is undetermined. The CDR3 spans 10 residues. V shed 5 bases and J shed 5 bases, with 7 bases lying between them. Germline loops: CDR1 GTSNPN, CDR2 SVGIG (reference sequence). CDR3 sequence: CAWGVDEQYF. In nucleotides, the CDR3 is TGTGCCTGGGGGGTGGACGAGCAGTACTTC.

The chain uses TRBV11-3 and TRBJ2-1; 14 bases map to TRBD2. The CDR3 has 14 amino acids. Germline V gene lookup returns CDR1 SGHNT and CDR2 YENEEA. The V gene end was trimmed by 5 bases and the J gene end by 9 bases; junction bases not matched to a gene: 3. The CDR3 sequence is CASSVGLAGAEQFF. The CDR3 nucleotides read TGTGCCAGCAGCGTGGGACTAGCGGGAGCTGAGCAGTTCTTC.

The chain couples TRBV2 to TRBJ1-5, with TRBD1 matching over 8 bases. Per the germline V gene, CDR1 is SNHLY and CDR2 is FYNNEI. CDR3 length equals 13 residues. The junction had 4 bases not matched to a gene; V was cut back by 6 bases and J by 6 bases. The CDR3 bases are TGTGCCAGCAGGGACACAGGGGGTCAGCCCCAGCATTTT. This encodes CASRDTGGQPQHF.

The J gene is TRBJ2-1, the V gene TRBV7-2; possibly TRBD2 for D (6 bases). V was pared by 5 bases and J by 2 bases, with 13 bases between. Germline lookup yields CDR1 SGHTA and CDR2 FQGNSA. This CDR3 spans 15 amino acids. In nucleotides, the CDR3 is TGTGCCAGCAGCGAGGACTACCGGACCTACAATGAGCAGTTCTTC. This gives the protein CASSEDYRTYNEQFF.

CDR3: CASSLGTSGTETQYF. As DNA, the CDR3 is TGTGCCAGCAGCTTAGGGACTAGCGGGACTGAGACCCAGTACTTC. This chain uses TRBV7-3 with TRBJ2-5; 13 bases map to TRBD2. Germline values: CDR1 SGHTA, CDR2 FQGTGA. The junction had 2 bases not matched to a gene; V was cut back by 2 bases and J by 5 bases. CDR3 size: 15 residues.